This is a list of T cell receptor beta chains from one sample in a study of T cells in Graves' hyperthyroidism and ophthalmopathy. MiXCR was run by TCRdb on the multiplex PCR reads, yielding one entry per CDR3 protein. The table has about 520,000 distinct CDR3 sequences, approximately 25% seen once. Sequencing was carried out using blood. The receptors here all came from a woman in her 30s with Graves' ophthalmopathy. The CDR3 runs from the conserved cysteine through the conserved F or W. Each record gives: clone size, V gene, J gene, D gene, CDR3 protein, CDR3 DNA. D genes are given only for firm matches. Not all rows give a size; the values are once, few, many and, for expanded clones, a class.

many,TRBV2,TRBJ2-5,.,CASGPVTQYF,TGTGCCAGCGGCCCAGTAACCCAGTACTTC
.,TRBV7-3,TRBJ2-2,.,CASSLTIPPGELFF,TGTGCCAGCAGCTTAACGATCCCCCCCGGGGAGCTGTTTTTT
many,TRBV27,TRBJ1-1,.,CASSLSHMANEAFF,TGTGCCAGCAGTTTATCCCATATGGCAAATGAAGCTTTCTTT
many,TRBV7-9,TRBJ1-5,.,CASSVTQNQPQHF,TGTGCCAGCAGCGTCACACAGAATCAGCCCCAGCATTTT
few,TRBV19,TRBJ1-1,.,CASRRDTEACF,TGTGCCAGTAGACGGGATACTGAAGCTTGCTTT
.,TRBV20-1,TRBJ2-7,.,CSARRGDEQYF,TGCAGTGCTAGAAGGGGGGACGAGCAGTACTTC
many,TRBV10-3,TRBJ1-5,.,CAISGEGYSNQPQHF,TGTGCCATCAGTGGAGAGGGTTATAGCAATCAGCCCCAGCATTTT
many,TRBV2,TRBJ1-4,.,CASIGLLNEKLFF,TGTGCCAGCATAGGACTTCTTAATGAAAAACTGTTTTTT
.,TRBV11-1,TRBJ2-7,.,CASSLGSTLEQYF,TGTGCCAGCAGCTTAGGCAGTACGCTGGAGCAGTACTTC
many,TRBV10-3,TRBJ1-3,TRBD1,CAISGGQGRNTIYF,TGTGCCATCAGTGGCGGACAGGGCCGTAACACCATATATTTT
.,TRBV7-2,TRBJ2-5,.,CASSFGGPHETQYF,TGTGCCAGCAGCTTTGGGGGGCCGCATGAGACCCAGTACTTC
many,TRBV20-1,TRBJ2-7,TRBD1,CSATPGQGTYEQYF,TGCAGTGCTACCCCGGGACAGGGTACCTACGAGCAGTACTTC
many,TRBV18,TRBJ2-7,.,CASSPRTENEQYF,TGTGCCAGCTCACCCCGGACAGAAAACGAGCAGTACTTC
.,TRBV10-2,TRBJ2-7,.,CASKAGHKSYEQYF,TGCGCCAGCAAGGCGGGACATAAGTCCTACGAGCAGTACTTC
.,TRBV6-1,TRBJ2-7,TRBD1,CASSVTGGSEYF,TGTGCCAGCAGCGTAACAGGGGGCAGTGAGTACTTC
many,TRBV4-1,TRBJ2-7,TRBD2,CASSQEAAGTYEQYF,TGCGCCAGCAGCCAAGAAGCAGCGGGGACCTACGAGCAGTACTTC
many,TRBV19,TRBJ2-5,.,CASSIDSAGLQETQYF,TGTGCCAGTAGTATAGATTCCGCAGGTCTACAAGAGACCCAGTACTTC
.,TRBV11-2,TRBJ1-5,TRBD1,CASSIVGGGGNQPQHF,TGTGCCAGCAGCATAGTAGGGGGCGGGGGAAATCAGCCCCAGCATTTT
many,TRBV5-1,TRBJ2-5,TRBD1,CASSRDSSQETQYF,TGCGCCAGCAGCCGGGACAGCTCGCAAGAGACCCAGTACTTC
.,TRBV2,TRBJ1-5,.,CASRSGANQPQHF,TGTGCCAGCAGGTCAGGAGCCAATCAGCCCCAGCATTTT
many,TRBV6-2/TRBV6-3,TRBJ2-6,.,CASSYSGVSGANVLTF,TGTGCCAGCAGTTACTCGGGAGTCTCTGGGGCCAACGTCCTGACTTTC
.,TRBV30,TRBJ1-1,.,CAWSVQGLPNTEAFF,TGTGCCTGGAGTGTACAAGGACTCCCGAACACTGAAGCTTTCTTT
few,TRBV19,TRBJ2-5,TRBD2,CASSGGTQETQYF,TGTGCCAGTAGCGGGGGGACCCAAGAGACCCAGTACTTC
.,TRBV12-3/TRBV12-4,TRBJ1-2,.,CASTWDESDGYTF,TGTGCCAGCACCTGGGATGAATCGGATGGCTACACCTTC
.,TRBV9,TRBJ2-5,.,CASSGGRPQETQYF,TGTGCCAGCAGCGGCGGAAGGCCCCAAGAGACCCAGTACTTC
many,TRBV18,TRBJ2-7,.,CASSPLFGGEQYF,TGTGCCAGCTCACCACTCTTCGGCGGCGAGCAGTACTTC
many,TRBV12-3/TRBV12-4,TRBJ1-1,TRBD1,CASSSYRGNTEAFF,TGTGCCAGCAGTTCATACAGGGGGAACACTGAAGCTTTCTTT
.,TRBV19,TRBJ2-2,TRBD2,CASSGRENTGELFF,TGTGCCAGTAGCGGGAGGGAGAACACCGGGGAGCTGTTTTTT
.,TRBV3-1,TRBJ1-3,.,CASSQEMAGTGNTIYF,TGTGCCAGCAGCCAAGAAATGGCGGGGACTGGAAACACCATATATTTT
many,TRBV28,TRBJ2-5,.,CASSLSGFGGTQYF,TGTGCCAGCAGTTTATCTGGGTTTGGCGGGACCCAGTACTTC
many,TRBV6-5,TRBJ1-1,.,CASNQGPEAFF,TGTGCCAGCAATCAGGGCCCTGAAGCTTTCTTT
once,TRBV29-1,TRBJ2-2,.,CSVVDSNTGELCF,TGCAGCGTTGTGGACTCGAACACCGGGGAGCTGTGTTTT
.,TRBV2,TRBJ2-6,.,CASSEGRGANVLTF,TGTGCCAGCAGTGAAGGGAGGGGAGCCAACGTCCTGACTTTC
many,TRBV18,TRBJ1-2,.,CASSPPGTGYTF,TGTGCCAGCTCACCCCCCGGAACGGGCTACACCTTC
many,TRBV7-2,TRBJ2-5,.,CASRPDRSQETQYF,TGTGCCAGCAGACCTGACAGGAGCCAAGAGACCCAGTACTTC
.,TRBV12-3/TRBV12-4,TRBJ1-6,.,CASSYTGSYNSPLHF,TGTGCCAGCAGTTACACAGGGTCCTATAATTCACCCCTCCACTTT
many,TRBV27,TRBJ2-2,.,CASKRGLGTGELFF,TGTGCCAGCAAGAGGGGGTTGGGGACCGGGGAGCTGTTTTTT
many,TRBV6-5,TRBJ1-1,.,CASSYSSGGRMNTEAFF,TGTGCCAGCAGTTACTCATCCGGGGGACGAATGAACACTGAAGCTTTCTTT
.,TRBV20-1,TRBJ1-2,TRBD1,CSASNSGTGVYGYTF,TGCAGTGCTAGTAACTCCGGGACAGGCGTTTATGGCTACACCTTC
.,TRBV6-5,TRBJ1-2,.,CASSYKRLGGYTF,TGTGCCAGCAGCTACAAGAGGCTAGGCGGCTACACCTTC
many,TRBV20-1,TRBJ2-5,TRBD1,CSARSDRGESETQYF,TGCAGTGCTAGGTCTGACAGGGGCGAGTCAGAGACCCAGTACTTC
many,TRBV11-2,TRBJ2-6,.,CASSLSPGTGANVLTF,TGTGCCAGCAGCTTGTCTCCAGGGACCGGGGCCAACGTCCTGACTTTC
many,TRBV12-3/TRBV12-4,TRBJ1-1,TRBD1,CASSFQGATEAFF,TGTGCCAGCAGTTTTCAGGGGGCGACTGAAGCTTTCTTT
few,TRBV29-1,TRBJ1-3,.,CSVFTAVNSSGNTIYF,TGCAGCGTTTTTACCGCCGTGAACTCCTCTGGAAACACCATATATTTT